This record concerns one T cell receptor beta chain sequence. Its antigen is currently unknown. Using immunoSEQ multiplex PCR, the repertoire was profiled, and TCRdb retains in-frame clones only, with some absent. The sample lists some 120,000 clones; over 75% were seen once. This sample is drawn from a study of T cell responses to AZD1222 COVID-19 vaccine. Points from the study as a whole: Clonal diversity may have been underestimated in mostly white British donors. The study found Spike-specific TCR breadth and depth rose after two AZD1222 doses. All repertoire sampling was performed exclusively after the peak T cell response.

From germline, CDR1 is MGHRA and CDR2 YSYEKL. This CDR3 spans 15 amino acids. Trimming stripped 6 bases from V and 0 bases from J, with 15 bases between. This sample comprised peripheral blood, obtained 28 days after the second AZD1222 dose. The J gene is TRBJ2-7, the V gene TRBV4-1; either TRBD1 or TRBD2 may supply D (5 bases each). This receptor was obtained from an adult who received the AZD1222 COVID-19 vaccine. Written as DNA, the CDR3 is TGCGCCAGCAGACCCCTTGGGGGTAACTCCTACGAGCAGTACTTC. Protein sequence: CASRPLGGNSYEQYF.